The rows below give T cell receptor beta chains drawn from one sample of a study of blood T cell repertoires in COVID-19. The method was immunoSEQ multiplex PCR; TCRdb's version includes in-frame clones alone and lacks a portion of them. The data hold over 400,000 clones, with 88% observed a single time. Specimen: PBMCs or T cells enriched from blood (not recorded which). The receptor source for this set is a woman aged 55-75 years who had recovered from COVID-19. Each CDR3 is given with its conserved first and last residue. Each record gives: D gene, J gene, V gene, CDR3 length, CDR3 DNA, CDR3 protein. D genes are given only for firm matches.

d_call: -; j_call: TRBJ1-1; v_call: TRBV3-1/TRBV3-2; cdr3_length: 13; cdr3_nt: TGTGCCAGCAGCCAACAGGGAGGGGCTGAAGCTTTCTTT; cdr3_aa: CASSQQGGAEAFF
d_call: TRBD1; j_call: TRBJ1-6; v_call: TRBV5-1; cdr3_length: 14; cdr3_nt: TGCGCCAGCAGTTGGGGACAGGGCCGGTCACCCCTCCACTTT; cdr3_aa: CASSWGQGRSPLHF
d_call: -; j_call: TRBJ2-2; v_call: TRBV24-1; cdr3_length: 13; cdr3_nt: TGTGCCACCAGGACAGAGAACACCGGGGAGCTGTTTTTT; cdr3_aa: CATRTENTGELFF
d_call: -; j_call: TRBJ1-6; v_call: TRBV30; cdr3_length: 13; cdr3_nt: TGTGCCTGGTCCCCCTTAGGGGATTCACCCCTCCACTTT; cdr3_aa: CAWSPLGDSPLHF
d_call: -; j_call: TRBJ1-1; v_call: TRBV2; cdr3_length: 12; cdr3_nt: TGTGCCAGCAGGTTAGGGAGGACTGAAGCTTTCTTT; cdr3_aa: CASRLGRTEAFF
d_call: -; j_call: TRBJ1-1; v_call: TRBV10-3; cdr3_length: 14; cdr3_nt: TGTGCCATCAGTGAGTACGGGGGAGAGGCTGAAGCTTTCTTT; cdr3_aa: CAISEYGGEAEAFF
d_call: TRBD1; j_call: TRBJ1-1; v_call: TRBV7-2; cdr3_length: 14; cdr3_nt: TGTGCCAGCAGCTTAGCCCCCGGACAGGGGGAAGCTTTCTTT; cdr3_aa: CASSLAPGQGEAFF
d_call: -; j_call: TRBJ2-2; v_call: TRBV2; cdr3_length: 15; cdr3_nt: TGTGCCAGCAGTCCCCTCCGGGAGAACACCGGGGAGCTGTTTTTT; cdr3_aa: CASSPLRENTGELFF
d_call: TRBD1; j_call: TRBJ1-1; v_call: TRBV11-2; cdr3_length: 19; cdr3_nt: TGTGCCAGCAGCTACTACCCGCGCGACAGGGGGGTTAGTAACACTGAAGCTTTCTTT; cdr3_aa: CASSYYPRDRGVSNTEAFF
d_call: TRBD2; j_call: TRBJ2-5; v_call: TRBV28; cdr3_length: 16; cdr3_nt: TGTGCCAGCAGCCCACAAGGACTAGCGGGGGGAGAGACCCAGTACTTC; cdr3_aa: CASSPQGLAGGETQYF